These T cell receptor beta chains were read from a single sample in a study of CD8 T cells in Susac syndrome. TCRdb re-analysed the immunoSEQ multiplex PCR reads in MiXCR, keeping a single row per CDR3 protein. This table holds approximately 220,000 distinct CDR3 sequences, approximately 90% found once. The specimen sequenced was CD8+ T cells from PBMCs. The source is a human donor with multiple sclerosis. Each CDR3 is given with its conserved first and last residue. A D gene is named only where the DNA matches it firmly. Clone size, where shown, is once, few, many, or a class for clones that have expanded.

V: TRBV5-4; size: NA; D: NA; J: TRBJ2-5; CDR3: CASSLVLDWGQETQYF; DNA: TGTGCCAGCAGCTTGGTTCTAGACTGGGGGCAAGAGACCCAGTACTTC
V: TRBV2; size: once; D: TRBD2; J: TRBJ2-5; CDR3: CASSEWGGKTQYF; DNA: TGTGCCAGCAGTGAGTGGGGGGGAAAGACCCAGTACTTC
V: TRBV7-8; size: NA; D: TRBD2; J: TRBJ2-1; CDR3: CASSLKRTSGRGNEQFF; DNA: TGTGCCAGCAGCTTAAAGAGGACTAGCGGGAGAGGAAATGAGCAGTTCTTC
V: TRBV4-1; size: NA; D: TRBD1; J: TRBJ2-5; CDR3: CASRADRGLETQYF; DNA: TGCGCCAGCAGAGCGGACAGGGGGCTCGAGACCCAGTACTTC
V: TRBV5-1; size: NA; D: NA; J: TRBJ1-5; CDR3: CASSLGTEANQPQHF; DNA: TGCGCCAGCAGCTTGGGGACGGAAGCTAATCAGCCCCAGCATTTT
V: TRBV2; size: NA; D: NA; J: TRBJ2-1; CDR3: CASSDTEDNEQFF; DNA: TGTGCCAGCAGTGACACGGAGGACAATGAGCAGTTCTTC
V: TRBV29-1; size: NA; D: NA; J: TRBJ2-1; CDR3: CSVEAGGKDNEQFF; DNA: TGCAGCGTTGAAGCGGGCGGGAAGGACAATGAGCAGTTCTTC
V: TRBV4-1; size: NA; D: NA; J: TRBJ1-1; CDR3: CASSFSQGGVEAFF; DNA: TGCGCCAGCAGCTTTTCACAGGGTGGCGTTGAAGCTTTCTTT
V: TRBV6-1; size: NA; D: TRBD2; J: TRBJ2-1; CDR3: CASSRTSGDLNEQFF; DNA: TGTGCCAGCAGTCGGACTAGCGGGGACCTTAATGAGCAGTTCTTC
V: TRBV29-1; size: NA; D: TRBD1; J: TRBJ1-2; CDR3: CSADRGKLDGYTF; DNA: TGCAGCGCTGACAGGGGAAAACTCGATGGCTACACCTTC
V: TRBV20-1; size: once; D: NA; J: TRBJ2-4; CDR3: CSARDPLLGEDIQYF; DNA: TGCAGTGCTAGAGATCCACTGCTGGGCGAGGACATTCAGTACTTC
V: TRBV12-3/TRBV12-4; size: NA; D: NA; J: TRBJ2-3; CDR3: CASTLVGDTDTQYF; DNA: TGTGCCAGCACCCTGGTGGGAGACACAGATACGCAGTATTTT
V: TRBV13; size: NA; D: TRBD1; J: TRBJ1-2; CDR3: CASSLGQGMGNYGYTF; DNA: TGTGCCAGCAGCTTGGGACAGGGGATGGGTAACTATGGCTACACCTTC
V: TRBV4-3; size: NA; D: TRBD2; J: TRBJ2-1; CDR3: CASSRWTSGVGDNEQFF; DNA: TGCGCCAGCAGCCGATGGACTAGCGGGGTGGGAGACAATGAGCAGTTCTTC
V: TRBV13; size: NA; D: NA; J: TRBJ2-7; CDR3: CASSLGMGASYEQYF; DNA: TGTGCCAGCAGCTTAGGTATGGGCGCAAGCTACGAGCAGTACTTC
V: TRBV4-2; size: NA; D: NA; J: TRBJ2-3; CDR3: CASSPYRATDTQYF; DNA: TGTGCCAGCAGCCCCTACAGGGCGACAGATACGCAGTATTTT
V: TRBV11-2; size: NA; D: TRBD2; J: TRBJ2-3; CDR3: CASSHTSGGANTQYF; DNA: TGTGCCAGCAGCCACACTAGCGGGGGGGCCAATACGCAGTATTTT
V: TRBV12-3/TRBV12-4; size: NA; D: NA; J: TRBJ2-5; CDR3: CASSQTYRDETQYF; DNA: TGTGCCAGCAGCCAGACATACCGAGACGAGACCCAGTACTTC
V: TRBV7-9; size: NA; D: TRBD1; J: TRBJ2-1; CDR3: CAGGQSTYNEQFF; DNA: TGTGCCGGGGGACAGTCAACCTACAATGAGCAGTTCTTC
V: TRBV7-9; size: NA; D: NA; J: TRBJ1-1; CDR3: CASSFVGRPDTEAFF; DNA: TGTGCCAGCAGCTTCGTTGGCCGCCCGGACACTGAAGCTTTCTTT
V: TRBV20-1; size: NA; D: TRBD2; J: TRBJ2-1; CDR3: CSARAGLAGIRYNEQFF; DNA: TGCAGTGCTAGAGCTGGACTAGCGGGAATTCGGTACAATGAGCAGTTCTTC
V: TRBV29-1; size: NA; D: NA; J: TRBJ1-2; CDR3: CSVGSATNYGYTF; DNA: TGCAGCGTTGGGTCAGCGACTAACTATGGCTACACCTTC
V: TRBV7-8; size: NA; D: TRBD2; J: TRBJ2-3; CDR3: CASSLASGRADTQYF; DNA: TGTGCCAGCAGCTTAGCCAGCGGGAGGGCCGATACGCAGTATTTT
V: TRBV28; size: NA; D: TRBD1; J: TRBJ2-7; CDR3: CASSFPGTGRHEQYF; DNA: TGTGCCAGCAGTTTCCCCGGGACAGGGAGACACGAGCAGTACTTC
V: TRBV7-9; size: NA; D: TRBD2; J: TRBJ2-7; CDR3: CASSLGTSGFVYEQYF; DNA: TGTGCCAGCAGCCTCGGGACTAGCGGGTTTGTGTACGAGCAGTACTTC
V: TRBV27; size: NA; D: NA; J: TRBJ1-5; CDR3: CASSLSGRAGIQPQHF; DNA: TGTGCCAGCAGTTTATCCGGCAGGGCGGGGATACAGCCCCAGCATTTT
V: TRBV7-9; size: NA; D: NA; J: TRBJ2-1; CDR3: CASRSGGGDEQFF; DNA: TGTGCCAGCAGGAGTGGTGGAGGCGATGAGCAGTTCTTC
V: TRBV4-2; size: NA; D: TRBD1; J: TRBJ1-2; CDR3: CASSRDGQGHYGYTF; DNA: TGTGCCAGCAGCCGGGACGGACAGGGCCACTATGGCTACACCTTC
V: TRBV5-6; size: NA; D: NA; J: TRBJ1-1; CDR3: CASSPGWGWGTEAFF; DNA: TGTGCCAGCAGTCCCGGTTGGGGTTGGGGCACTGAAGCTTTCTTT